The entry below gives a single TCR beta chain sequence along with its context. Its specificity is not known. Sequence at one end of the junction differs from germline and may be a read error. CDR1 and CDR2 (germline): SGHNT, YYREEE (reference sequence). This CDR3 is built from 13 residues. This sample stems from a study of shared clonotypes between healthy human individuals. Assay used: immunoSEQ multiplex PCR; TCRdb lists only in-frame clones, some missing. This table holds over 2 million clones, approximately 90% found once. Study outcomes and limitations: Relative to clonotypes present in all four donors, those not shared had lower generation probabilities.

The sequence was obtained from a man younger than 35 in good health. Some clones in this sample may be carry-over from other donors' samples. Material for sequencing was naive CD4+ T cells from PBMCs. Stated subset: CD45RA+ positively selected. The V call is TRBV5-4, the J call TRBJ2-3, with a tentative D call TRBD2 (5 bases). CDR3: CACWERRTNTQYF. CDR3 sequence (DNA): TGTGCCTGCTGGGAGCGGCGCACAAATACGCAGTATTTT.